These 19 T cell receptor beta chains were all obtained from the same sample, sequenced in a study of T-cell reconstitution after alpha-beta-depleted transplantation in children. For TCRbeta, the library was prepared with unique molecular identifiers. A single record per CDR3 protein comes from TCRdb applying MiXCR to the PCR reads. The repertoire holds some 390,000 distinct CDR3 sequences, about 20% seen once, with 3.8% in the top ten. The specimen was PBMCs from the stem cell graft donor, collected from the stem cell graft. All receptors derive from a human donor who donated a stem cell graft to a child with acute myeloid leukemia.

This clonotype was recorded many times. This chain links TRBV20-1 with TRBJ2-2; no definite D call. The germline V gene has CDR1 DFQATT and CDR2 SNEGSKA (reference sequence). V dropped 0 bases and J dropped 5 bases, with 13 bases sitting between them. This CDR3 is 15 amino acids long. CDR3 region: CSARDHGPTTGELFF. CDR3 in DNA: TGCAGTGCTAGAGATCATGGGCCGACTACCGGGGAGCTGTTTTTT.

J is TRBJ2-7 and V is TRBV12-3 or TRBV12-4; 8 positions agree with TRBD1. The CDR3 consists of 15 residues. V dropped 2 bases and J dropped 2; count of bases not matched to a gene: 5. The CDR3 region has the DNA TGTGCCAGCAGTTTACAGGGGGCTCGTGCCTACGAGCAGTACTTC. Translating it yields CASSLQGARAYEQYF.

This clonotype was seen more than once but under ten times. The rearrangement links TRBV9 to TRBJ2-6, with D unclear. Deletions cut 5 bases from V and 1 base from J, with 10 bases between. The germline CDR1 and CDR2 sequences are SGDLS and YYNGEE. CDR3 length: 15 amino acids. CDR3 region: CASSTEMSGANVLTF. CDR3 DNA sequence: TGTGCCAGCAGTACCGAGATGTCTGGGGCCAACGTCCTGACTTTC. Using reference TRBV9 and TRBJ2-6 for the parts outside the CDR3, the full variable domain is DSGVTQTPKHLITATGQRVTLRCSPRSGDLSVYWYQQSLDQGLQFLIQYYNGEERAKGNILERFSAQQFPDLHSELNLSSLELGDSALYFCASSTEMSGANVLTFGAGSRLTVL.

A few counts support this clonotype. The chain employs TRBV28 and TRBJ2-7, with 8 bases matching TRBD1. The CDR3 runs to 15 residues. The germline CDR1 and CDR2 sequences are MDHEN and SYDVKM. Losses at the gene ends were 5 bases for V and 0 bases for J; bases not matched to a gene: 6. The CDR3 spells CASSIPTGDSYEQYF. In DNA form, the CDR3 reads TGTGCCAGCAGTATTCCGACAGGGGACTCCTACGAGCAGTACTTC.

The chain has TRBV5-1 and TRBJ1-1, with D possibly matching TRBD1 (5 bases). This CDR3 has 12 amino acids. The germline V gene encodes CDR1 SGHRS and CDR2 YFSETQ. Trimming took 1 base from V and 7 from J, leaving 8 bases between them. The CDR3 spells CASSLSGNEAFF. Here the CDR3 DNA reads TGCGCCAGCAGCTTGTCAGGGAATGAAGCTTTCTTT.

The sample holds many counts of this clonotype. The rearrangement uses TRBV20-1 and TRBJ2-3; D is undetermined. Germline loops: CDR1 DFQATT, CDR2 SNEGSKA (reference sequence). V lost 6 bases, J lost 6 bases, and 13 bases lay in between. This CDR3 region has 12 residues. CDR3 sequence reads: CSAPNDGDTQYF. The CDR3 DNA reads TGCAGTGCCCCGAATGACGGCGATACGCAGTATTTT.

This clonotype has just a few counts. The chain links TRBV11-2 to TRBJ2-7, with TRBD1 as a possible D gene (5 bases). V lost 3 bases to trimming and J lost 4 bases, with 10 bases between them. Looked up from germline, CDR1 is SGHAT and CDR2 is FQNNGV. CDR3 length equals 13 residues. The CDR3 loop is CASSFLTEYEQYF. The CDR3 DNA reads as TGTGCCAGCAGCTTCCTGACAGAGTACGAGCAGTACTTC.

This chain uses TRBV9 with TRBJ2-5, with TRBD2 matching 12 bases. The CDR3 spans 17 residues. Germline values: CDR1 SGDLS, CDR2 YYNGEE. Losses at the gene ends were 0 bases for V and 5 bases for J; bases not matched to a gene: 8. The CDR3 sequence is CASSVAASGRAEETQYF. The DNA of the CDR3 is TGTGCCAGCAGCGTAGCGGCTAGCGGGAGGGCCGAGGAGACCCAGTACTTC.

V gene TRBV20-1 combines with J gene TRBJ1-1; D uncertain. The ends were cut back, 6 bases at V and 4 bases at J, with 18 bases in the middle. The CDR3 is made up of 14 amino acids. In germline, CDR1 is DFQATT, CDR2 SNEGSKA (reference sequence). CDR3 sequence: CSAPPVGRITEAFF. Here the CDR3 DNA reads TGCAGTGCGCCCCCGGTCGGAAGAATCACTGAAGCTTTCTTT.

This chain links TRBV2 with TRBJ2-1; 10 nucleotides line up with TRBD2. The V gene's germline CDR1 is SNHLY and CDR2 FYNNEI. V shed 7 bases and J 3 bases; nucleotides not matched to a gene: 6. The CDR3 totals 15 residues. The CDR3 DNA sequence: TGTGCCAGCAAGACTGGACTAGCGGACTACAATGAGCAGTTCTTC. Amino acids: CASKTGLADYNEQFF.

This clonotype was seen more than once but under ten times. The chain joins TRBV12-3 or TRBV12-4 to TRBJ2-2; D unresolved. The CDR3 has 12 amino acids. The V end lost 7 bases, the J end lost 3 bases, and 6 bases lay between the germline ends. CDR3 sequence: CASIRDTGELFF. CDR3 in DNA: TGTGCCAGCATCAGAGACACCGGGGAGCTGTTTTTT.

This clonotype has just a few counts. In nucleotides, the CDR3 is TGTGCCAGCAGTTTGAGGGGAGGGGGTTCCTACGAGCAGTACTTC. Amino acids: CASSLRGGGSYEQYF. The chain combines TRBV27 with TRBJ2-7; D possibly corresponds to TRBD2 (7 bases). The CDR3 has 15 residues. V lost 3 bases and J lost 1, with 13 bases in between. Germline V gene sequence: CDR1 MNHEY, CDR2 SMNVEV (reference sequence).

This clonotype has a handful of counts. The chain employs TRBV20-1 and TRBJ1-5, with TRBD1 matching over 12 bases. With 0 bases clipped from V and 7 bases from J, the junction kept 4 bases outside the gene matches. The length of the CDR3 is 15 residues. In germline, CDR1 is DFQATT, CDR2 SNEGSKA (reference sequence). CDR3 DNA sequence: TGCAGTGCTAGAGACCGGGACAGGGGGCTCCAGCCCCAGCATTTT. Its translation is CSARDRDRGLQPQHF.

This clonotype was observed a handful of times. The J gene is TRBJ2-1, the V gene TRBV19; TRBD1 matches 8 bases. The CDR3 totals 16 residues. J lost 3 bases, V lost 3 bases, and 7 bases had no gene match. Per the germline V gene, CDR1 is LNHDA and CDR2 is SQIVND (reference sequence). The CDR3 here is CASSIRGQGYYNEQFF. The CDR3 DNA sequence: TGTGCCAGTAGTATTAGAGGACAGGGATACTACAATGAGCAGTTCTTC.

This chain links TRBV20-1 with TRBJ1-2, with D possibly matching TRBD1 (6 bases). CDR1 and CDR2 from the germline V gene are DFQATT and SNEGSKA (reference sequence). This CDR3 is 14 amino acids long. V was pared by 1 base and J by 5 bases, with 14 bases between. The CDR3 bases are TGCAGTGCTAGAGGGGGGGGCTCTTGGTATGGCTACACCTTC. This gives the protein CSARGGGSWYGYTF.

V and J are TRBV20-1 and TRBJ2-1, with 9 bases lining up with TRBD1. The ends lost 3 bases at V and 3 bases at J; junction bases unmatched: 6. Germline lookup yields CDR1 DFQATT and CDR2 SNEGSKA (reference sequence). The CDR3 extends over 15 amino acids. CDR3 residues: CSASTGTGIYNEQFF. CDR3 sequence (DNA): TGCAGTGCTAGTACCGGGACAGGGATCTACAATGAGCAGTTCTTC.

The chain combines TRBV6-1 with TRBJ2-7; D may be TRBD1 or TRBD2 (5 bases each). The CDR3 extends over 15 amino acids. Germline CDR1 reads MNHNS; CDR2 reads SASEGT. V was clipped by 8 bases and J by 7 bases, with 24 bases between them. CDR3: CASASFERPQGEQYF. The CDR3 DNA reads as TGTGCCAGCGCCTCCTTTGAGCGGCCCCAGGGAGAGCAGTACTTC.

This clonotype was counted only a few times. The chain is built from TRBV20-1 and TRBJ2-3, with D perhaps TRBD2 (5 bases). The V and J ends lost 0 bases and 2 bases respectively, with 15 bases between them. CDR1 and CDR2 from the germline V gene are DFQATT and SNEGSKA (reference sequence). The CDR3 sequence is 16 residues long. The CDR3, as DNA: TGCAGTGCTAGAGATCGGGCTAGCAGCTACACAGATACGCAGTATTTT. Its translation is CSARDRASSYTDTQYF.

The rearrangement links TRBV20-1 to TRBJ2-5; D may be TRBD2 (6 bases). The V end lost 6 bases, the J end lost 7 bases, and 24 bases lay between the germline ends. Germline CDR1 and CDR2: DFQATT and SNEGSKA (reference sequence). The CDR3 is made up of 15 amino acids. The CDR3 bases are TGCAGTGCCAACAAGGGACTCACGGGGGATGTGACCCAGTACTTC. Translation: CSANKGLTGDVTQYF.